This T cell receptor (beta chain) stems from a study of spatial heterogeneity in lung cancer. Study details: Consistent detection of more beta-chain than alpha-chain sequences was observed. General observations from the study: Within tumors, counts of expanded alpha and beta TCRs tracked tumor mutation counts.

Remarks on this clonotype: Its antigen is undetermined.

The library protocol tagged each TCR cDNA with a unique molecular identifier. One entry per CDR3 protein, called by TCRdb with MiXCR from the 5' RACE reads. The sample shows several thousand distinct CDR3 sequences, 10% to 15% of them seen only once. Regarding time point: sample taken at primary tumor resection. The donor group consisted of approximately 77 patients who had untreated, early-stage non-small cell lung cancer. The clonotype originates from a female donor with early-stage non-small cell lung cancer. Sample: lung tumor tissue, taken at surgery.

CDR3 in DNA: TGTGCCAGCAGCAGGACTAGCGGGAGGGGTGCAGATACGCAGTATTTT. This sequence encodes CASSRTSGRGADTQYF. The chain uses TRBV12-3 or TRBV12-4 and TRBJ2-3; 15 nucleotides match TRBD2. The CDR3 spans 16 residues. The junction had 5 bases not matched to a gene; V was cut back by 6 bases and J by 4 bases.